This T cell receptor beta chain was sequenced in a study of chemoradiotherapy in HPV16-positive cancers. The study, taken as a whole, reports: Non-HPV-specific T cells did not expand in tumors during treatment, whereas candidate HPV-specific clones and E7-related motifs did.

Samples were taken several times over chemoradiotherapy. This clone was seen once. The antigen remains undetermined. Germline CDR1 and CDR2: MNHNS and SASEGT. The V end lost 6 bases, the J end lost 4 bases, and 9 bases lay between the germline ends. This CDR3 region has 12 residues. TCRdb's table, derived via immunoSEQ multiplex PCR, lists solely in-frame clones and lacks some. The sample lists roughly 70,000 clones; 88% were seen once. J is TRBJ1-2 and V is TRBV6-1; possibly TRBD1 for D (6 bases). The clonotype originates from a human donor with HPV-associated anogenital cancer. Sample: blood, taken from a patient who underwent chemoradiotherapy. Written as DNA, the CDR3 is TGTGCCAGCAGAGGACAGTTCTATGGCTACACCTTC. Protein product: CASRGQFYGYTF.